This record concerns one T cell receptor beta chain sequence. The target antigen is unknown. This entry comes from a study of cytotoxic CD8 clonotypes in ibrutinib-treated CLL. Study background: Response samples came after a median 12 months of treatment, range 6 to 36. On average, each sample had approximately 260,000 productive templates and more than 85,000 productive rearrangements. Study-wide results and caveats: Under therapy, public clonotypes either contracted or stayed stable, and they were uncommon.

Germline CDR1 is SEHNR and CDR2 is FQNEAQ (reference sequence). The CDR3 length is 14 residues. V lost 5 bases, J lost 8 bases, and 6 bases stayed unmatched. TCRdb's table, derived via immunoSEQ multiplex PCR, lists solely in-frame clones and lacks some. This sample yields 130,000 or so clones, of which roughly 80% are seen a single time; approximately 3.5% belongs to the top ten. Here the sequenced sample was PBMCs, taken after 24 months of ibrutinib treatment. This TCR derives from a human donor with chronic lymphocytic leukemia. The gene calls are TRBV7-9 and TRBJ1-4; TRBD1 matches at 9 bases. CDR3 in amino acids: CASSNGQGWEKLFF. The CDR3 region has the DNA TGTGCCAGCAGCAACGGACAGGGGTGGGAAAAACTGTTTTTT.